Below are 29 T cell receptor beta chains sequenced from a single sample in a study of T cell repertoires in cytomegalovirus infection. MiXCR, run by TCRdb on the reads, gives a single entry per CDR3 protein. The sample consists of under 200,000 distinct CDR3 sequences, less than 25% of them appearing once. Their target antigens are unknown. The sample here was CD8+ T cells from cultured PBMCs, taken from culture after CMV antigen stimulation. The receptors here all came from a human donor in good health (CMV status not recorded). Some clones in this sample may be carry-over from other donors' samples.

This chain connects TRBV7-2 to TRBJ2-4; 11 positions match TRBD2. The germline V gene encodes CDR1 SGHTA and CDR2 FQGNSA. J lost 0 bases, V lost 4 bases, and 8 bases had no gene match. The CDR3 runs 18 residues. The CDR3 DNA reads as TGTGCCAGCAGCTCACTAGCGGGGGCCGGTACAGCCAAAAACATTCAGTACTTC. It is translated as CASSSLAGAGTAKNIQYF.

This clonotype was picked up a small number of times. The chain carries TRBV5-1 and TRBJ2-3; TRBD2 matches at 8 bases. Trimming cost V 0 bases and J 0 bases; bases outside gene matches: 3. Germline V gene sequence: CDR1 SGHRS, CDR2 YFSETQ. The CDR3 is 16 amino acids. CDR3 bases: TGCGCCAGCAGCTTGGCTAGCGGGCTAAGCACAGATACGCAGTATTTT. This codes for CASSLASGLSTDTQYF.

This clonotype was seen many times. The J gene is TRBJ2-1, the V gene TRBV6-2 or TRBV6-3; 12 bases fit TRBD2. The J segment lost 5 bases and the V segment lost 5 bases, leaving 4 bases of the junction unmatched. The CDR3 sequence is 15 residues long. Germline values: CDR1 MNHEY, CDR2 SVGEGT. CDR3 sequence: CASSHPSGGDNEQFF. CDR3 in DNA: TGTGCCAGCAGTCACCCTAGCGGGGGGGACAATGAGCAGTTCTTC.

This CDR3 is CASSLGGGIYNEQFF. The CDR3 nucleotides are TGTGCCAGCAGCTTAGGAGGGGGCATCTACAATGAGCAGTTCTTC. The chain has TRBV11-2 and TRBJ2-1; 7 bases are shared with TRBD1. The CDR3 is made up of 15 amino acids. Germline-derived CDR1 and CDR2 are SGHAT and FQNNGV. Germline trimming cut 1 base from V and 3 bases from J; bases unmatched to any gene: 3. The full variable domain, rest sourced from reference TRBV11-2 and TRBJ2-1, is EAGVAQSPRYKIIEKRQSVAFWCNPISGHATLYWYQQILGQGPKLLIQFQNNGVVDDSQLPKDRFSAERLKGVDSTLKIQPAKLEDSAVYLCASSLGGGIYNEQFFGPGTRLTVL.

The rearrangement joins TRBV7-2 to TRBJ1-1; 10 positions agree with TRBD1. Germline CDR1 and CDR2: SGHTA and FQGNSA. This CDR3 comprises 14 residues. Trimming removed 5 bases from V and 8 bases from J; junction bases left unmatched: 8. The CDR3 sequence: CASSLDRGSREAFF. The CDR3 nucleotides read TGTGCCAGCAGCCTGGACAGGGGGTCAAGGGAAGCTTTCTTT. Full variable domain (missing parts from reference TRBV7-2 and TRBJ1-1): GAGVSQSPSNKVTEKGKDVELRCDPISGHTALYWYRQSLGQGLEFLIYFQGNSAPDKSGLPSDRFSAERTGGSVSTLTIQRTQQEDSAVYLCASSLDRGSREAFFGQGTRLTVV.

DNA of the CDR3: TGTGCCAGCAGCTCACCGGGACAGGGGATATTCAGGAAAACCTACGAGCAGTACTTC. Its translation: CASSSPGQGIFRKTYEQYF. The gene calls are TRBV7-2 and TRBJ2-7, with TRBD1 identical over 10 bases. Germline V gene data show CDR1 as SGHTA and CDR2 as FQGNSA. The length of the CDR3 is 19 residues. Trimming took 4 bases from V and 2 from J; bases not matched to a gene: 17.

This chain connects TRBV9 to TRBJ2-2; 12 bases are a match to TRBD2. This CDR3 spans 16 amino acids. Germline V gene data show CDR1 as SGDLS and CDR2 as YYNGEE. V was clipped by 2 bases and J by 8 bases; unmatched bases: 7. As DNA, the CDR3 is TGTGCCAGCAGCGTTGGACTAGCGGGAATGCGGGGGGAGCTGTTTTTT. Translating gives CASSVGLAGMRGELFF.

The chain links TRBV27 to TRBJ2-7, with a tentative D call TRBD2 (5 bases). The length of the CDR3 is 14 residues. Trimming left V 5 bases short and J 6 bases short, with 17 bases between. CDR1 and CDR2 (germline): MNHEY, SMNVEV (reference sequence). In DNA form, the CDR3 reads TGTGCCAGCAGTGACGGAGGATACGCTGTCGAGCAGTACTTC. Translation: CASSDGGYAVEQYF.

The chain couples TRBV5-6 to TRBJ1-5, with D possibly matching TRBD1 (5 bases). V lost 2 bases to trimming and J lost 1 base, with 13 bases between them. Germline V CDR1 and CDR2: SGHDT, YYEEEE. The CDR3 has 16 residues. CDR3 sequence reads: CASSLSGGSSNQPQHF. As DNA, the CDR3 is TGTGCCAGCAGCTTATCGGGGGGATCGAGCAATCAGCCCCAGCATTTT.

This clonotype occurred a few times. J is TRBJ2-7 and V is TRBV9, with TRBD1 matching over 8 bases. The CDR3 runs to 14 residues. V gave up 4 bases and J gave up 3 bases; unmatched junction bases: 6. Germline V lookup: CDR1 SGDLS, CDR2 YYNGEE. CDR3 residues: CASSPDRVGYEQYF. CDR3 nucleotides: TGTGCCAGCAGCCCGGACAGGGTTGGCTACGAGCAGTACTTC. Variable domain in full (rest from reference TRBV9 and TRBJ2-7): DSGVTQTPKHLITATGQRVTLRCSPRSGDLSVYWYQQSLDQGLQFLIQYYNGEERAKGNILERFSAQQFPDLHSELNLSSLELGDSALYFCASSPDRVGYEQYFGPGTRLTVT.

This clonotype was detected a few times. The gene calls are TRBV7-2 and TRBJ2-3; no clear D gene. The CDR3 has 15 residues. Per germline, CDR1 SGHTA and CDR2 FQGNSA. Trimming pared 3 bases from V and 0 bases from J, leaving 10 bases between. DNA for the CDR3: TGTGCCAGCAGCTTTAGCCAGTCTAGCACAGATACGCAGTATTTT. It specifies CASSFSQSSTDTQYF.

This clonotype has a handful of counts. This sequence joins TRBV7-8 and TRBJ2-5; TRBD1 might be the D (5 bases). CDR1 is SGHVS and CDR2 is FQNEAQ in the germline V gene. V was pared by 6 bases and J by 3 bases, with 14 bases between. The CDR3 spans 14 residues. The CDR3 region is CASSPDIGEETQYF. The CDR3 DNA reads TGTGCCAGCAGTCCGGACATTGGCGAAGAGACCCAGTACTTC.

This clonotype was counted between two and nine times. The chain combines TRBV6-4 with TRBJ2-5; TRBD2 matches at 8 bases. Germline CDR1 is MRHNA and CDR2 is SNTAGT. The trim removed 7 bases at V and 4 bases at J, leaving 11 bases unmatched. This CDR3 has 15 amino acids. CDR3 sequence: CASKRYGGAGETQYF. CDR3 DNA: TGTGCCAGCAAAAGATACGGGGGGGCCGGAGAGACCCAGTACTTC.

The rearrangement links TRBV24-1 to TRBJ2-2; D remains unclear. Germline values: CDR1 KGHDR, CDR2 SFDVKD. V lost 10 bases, J lost 2 bases, and 10 bases lay in between. This CDR3 region has 13 residues. CDR3 coding DNA: TGTGCCACATTGACACCTAACACCGGGGAGCTGTTTTTT. Its translation: CATLTPNTGELFF.

The rearrangement uses TRBV7-2 and TRBJ1-1, with D unclear. The CDR3 length is 14 residues. Germline values: CDR1 SGHTA, CDR2 FQGNSA. Trimming left V 3 bases short and J 5 bases short, with 13 bases between. CDR3 bases: TGTGCCAGCAGCTTGCTCGGACTTAAGACTGAAGCTTTCTTT. It translates to CASSLLGLKTEAFF. The full variable domain, with the rest looked up from reference TRBV7-2 and TRBJ1-1, is GAGVSQSPSNKVTEKGKDVELRCDPISGHTALYWYRQSLGQGLEFLIYFQGNSAPDKSGLPSDRFSAERTGGSVSTLTIQRTQQEDSAVYLCASSLLGLKTEAFFGQGTRLTVV.

V gene TRBV7-2 combines with J gene TRBJ1-3; D remains unclear. In germline, CDR1 is SGHTA, CDR2 FQGNSA. This CDR3 is 15 amino acids long. V was cut by 5 bases and J by 0 bases, with 11 bases left in between. The CDR3 region has the DNA TGTGCCAGCAGCCCCGCGGCGGGCTCTGGAAACACCATATATTTT. Translated, it gives CASSPAAGSGNTIYF.

The rearrangement uses TRBV12-3 or TRBV12-4 and TRBJ2-7; the D call may be TRBD1 or TRBD2 (5 bases each). Trimming took 5 bases from V and 0 from J, leaving 14 bases between them. The CDR3 length is 15 residues. The CDR3 region has the DNA TGTGCCAGCAGTGGGGGTTCTCATAGCTCCTACGAGCAGTACTTC. Translation gives CASSGGSHSSYEQYF.

This clonotype was seen only a few times. The chain couples TRBV7-2 to TRBJ1-4, with a tentative D call TRBD1 (5 bases). This CDR3 spans 17 amino acids. Trimming took 5 bases from V and 3 from J, leaving 19 bases between them. Germline CDR1 reads SGHTA; CDR2 reads FQGNSA. In DNA, the CDR3 is TGTGCCAGCAGCCTGGATGCCGGGGCGGTGGCTAATGAAAAACTGTTTTTT. This translates into CASSLDAGAVANEKLFF.

The chain uses TRBV7-8 and TRBJ1-5; D is undetermined. Germline V gives CDR1 SGHVS, CDR2 FQNEAQ. There are 15 residues in the CDR3. Trimming removed 5 bases from V and 3 bases from J, with 14 bases in between. The CDR3 bases are TGTGCCAGCAGCCGTTCGGGCACCTACAATCAGCCCCAGCATTTT. It translates to CASSRSGTYNQPQHF.

The chain joins TRBV7-2 to TRBJ2-4, with a possible D match to TRBD1 (5 bases). The germline V and J ends were trimmed by 8 bases and 13 bases, with 21 bases remaining between them. CDR1 and CDR2 (germline): SGHTA, FQGNSA. The CDR3 loop spans 13 amino acids. The CDR3 nucleotides read TGTGCCAGCGGCAGGAGCCCCAAAAACAGGCAGTACTTC. It encodes CASGRSPKNRQYF.

This clonotype was detected a few times. V is TRBV10-3 and J is TRBJ1-4; D not certain. Germline loops: CDR1 ENHRY, CDR2 SYGVKD. This CDR3 has 12 amino acids. Trimming pared 3 bases from V and 8 bases from J, leaving 7 bases between. CDR3 sequence reads: CAISDGCEKLFF. CDR3 coding DNA: TGTGCCATCAGTGATGGTTGCGAAAAACTGTTTTTT.

The chain links TRBV10-3 to TRBJ2-4, with D possibly matching TRBD2 (5 bases). The CDR3 contains 14 residues. The germline V gene has CDR1 ENHRY and CDR2 SYGVKD. Trimming removed 5 bases at V and 5 bases at J, with 13 bases between. The CDR3 DNA follows: TGTGCCATCAGTCCCGGCGGACTCCAAAACATTCAGTACTTC. This sequence encodes CAISPGGLQNIQYF.

V is TRBV11-2 and J is TRBJ2-7; 9 nucleotides match TRBD1. V shed 5 bases, J shed 0 bases, and the junction held 8 bases outside the gene matches. The germline CDR1 and CDR2 sequences are SGHAT and FQNNGV. The CDR3 covers 16 residues. The CDR3 loop is CASSGGTGTSSYEQYV. CDR3 bases: TGTGCCAGCAGCGGGGGGACAGGGACCTCCTCCTACGAGCAGTACGTC.

This clonotype was counted only a few times. The V gene is TRBV6-2 or TRBV6-3, the J gene TRBJ2-1; 12 positions match TRBD2. CDR3 length: 19 residues. The V gene's germline CDR1 is MNHEY and CDR2 SVGEGT. V gave up 7 bases and J gave up 0 bases; unmatched junction bases: 13. CDR3 sequence (DNA): TGTGCCAGCACTCACCCTGGACTAGCGGGGATTAGCTCCTACAATGAGCAGTTCTTC. This sequence encodes CASTHPGLAGISSYNEQFF.

This clonotype was seen a single time. The chain uses TRBV27 and TRBJ2-1, with D possibly being TRBD1 (5 bases). This CDR3 is 14 amino acids long. Trimming removed 0 bases at V and 4 bases at J, with 7 bases between. Germline values: CDR1 MNHEY, CDR2 SMNVEV (reference sequence). The CDR3 loop reads CASSLSGQYNEQFF. The DNA for the CDR3 is TGTGCCAGCAGTTTATCGGGGCAGTACAATGAGCAGTTCTTC.

The rearrangement joins TRBV12-3 or TRBV12-4 to TRBJ1-2, with 8 positions matching TRBD1. This CDR3 is built from 14 residues. Trimming at V came to 4 bases and at J to 6 bases, leaving 7 bases not matched to a gene. CDR3 bases: TGTGCCAGCAGTTCAGAGGACAGGGTACATGGCTACACCTTC. Translation: CASSSEDRVHGYTF.

The rearrangement uses TRBV7-9 and TRBJ2-7; D not resolved. In germline, CDR1 is SEHNR, CDR2 FQNEAQ (reference sequence). The length of the CDR3 is 12 residues. V was pared by 4 bases and J by 2 bases, with 6 bases between. The chain's CDR3 is CASSSNPYEQYF. In DNA, the CDR3 is TGTGCCAGCAGCTCCAACCCCTACGAGCAGTACTTC. Supplemented by reference TRBV7-9 and TRBJ2-7, the full variable domain reads DTGVSQNPRHKITKRGQNVTFRCDPISEHNRLYWYRQTLGQGPEFLTYFQNEAQLEKSRLLSDRFSAERPKGSFSTLEIQRTEQGDSAMYLCASSSNPYEQYFGPGTRLTVT.

The rearrangement links TRBV4-2 to TRBJ2-7; tentatively, D is TRBD1 (6 bases). The CDR3 has 15 residues. Trimming cost V 3 bases and J 6 bases, with 18 bases left between them. The germline gives CDR1 LGHNA, CDR2 YNFKEQ. CDR3 protein: CASSQAQNAGVEQYF. The CDR3 DNA is TGTGCCAGCAGCCAGGCGCAAAATGCAGGGGTCGAGCAGTACTTC.

This clonotype was seen a few times. The chain couples TRBV4-1 to TRBJ1-3; no reliable D call. From germline, CDR1 is MGHRA and CDR2 YSYEKL. Trimming left V 2 bases short and J 0 bases short, with 8 bases between. CDR3 length: 15 residues. The CDR3 nucleotides are TGCGCCAGCAGCCAACTGGTCTTCTCTGGAAACACCATATATTTT. Residues: CASSQLVFSGNTIYF.